This TCR beta chain is from a study of T cell clonality in common variable immunodeficiency. Study-wide results and caveats: Repertoire-complication correlations in CVID were limited by patient heterogeneity.

Profiled with immunoSEQ multiplex PCR; TCRdb holds only in-frame clones, not every one. The sample shows some 38,000 clones, none of them appearing just once. Ten or more counts support this clone. No antigen is known for it. The read falls 3 residues short of the CDR3 end, and the missing part is taken from the germline J gene. Each donor provided roughly 5 to 8 ml of heparinized whole blood. V lost 5 bases, J lost 3 bases, and 15 bases lay in between. The germline V gene has CDR1 SNHLY and CDR2 FYNNEI. This CDR3 comprises 15 residues. This rearrangement joins TRBV2 to TRBJ2-3, with D possibly TRBD1 on 6 matching bases. Sequenced input: peripheral blood mononuclear cells. The sequence was obtained from a person aged 18 to 75 in good health. The CDR3 protein is CASSLEAGVTDTQYF. The CDR3 bases that were read are TGTGCCAGCAGTTTAGAGGCAGGGGTTACAGATACG.